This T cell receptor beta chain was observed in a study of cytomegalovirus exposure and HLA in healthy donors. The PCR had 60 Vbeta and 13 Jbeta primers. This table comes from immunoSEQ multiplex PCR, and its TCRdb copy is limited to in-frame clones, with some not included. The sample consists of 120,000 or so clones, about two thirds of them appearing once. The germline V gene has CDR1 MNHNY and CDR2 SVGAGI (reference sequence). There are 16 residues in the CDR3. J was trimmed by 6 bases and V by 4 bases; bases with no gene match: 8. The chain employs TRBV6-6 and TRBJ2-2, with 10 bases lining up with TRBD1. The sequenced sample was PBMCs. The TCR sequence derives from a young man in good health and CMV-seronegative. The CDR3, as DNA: TGTGCCAGCAGTTCCGCCTCGGGACAGGGGTCCGGGGAGCTGTTTTTT. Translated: CASSSASGQGSGELFF.